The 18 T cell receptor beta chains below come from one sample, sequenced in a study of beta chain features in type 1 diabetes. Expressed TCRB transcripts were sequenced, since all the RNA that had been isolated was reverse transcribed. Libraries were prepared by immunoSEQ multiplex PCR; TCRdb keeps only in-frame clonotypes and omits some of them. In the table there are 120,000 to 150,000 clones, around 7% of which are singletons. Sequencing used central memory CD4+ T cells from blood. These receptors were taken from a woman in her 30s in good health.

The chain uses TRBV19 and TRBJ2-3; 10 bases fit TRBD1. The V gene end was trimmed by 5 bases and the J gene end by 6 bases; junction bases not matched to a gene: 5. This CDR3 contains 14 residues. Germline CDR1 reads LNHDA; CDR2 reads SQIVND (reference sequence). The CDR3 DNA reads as TGTGCCAGTAGTGAGGACAGGGGGTCCGATACGCAGTATTTT. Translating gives CASSEDRGSDTQYF.

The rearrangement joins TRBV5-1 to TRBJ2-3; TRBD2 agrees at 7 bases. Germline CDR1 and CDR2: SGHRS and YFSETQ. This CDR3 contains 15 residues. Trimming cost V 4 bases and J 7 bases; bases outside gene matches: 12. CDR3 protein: CASSGLAGEGNTQYF. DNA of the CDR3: TGCGCCAGCAGCGGGCTTGCGGGAGAGGGGAATACGCAGTATTTT.

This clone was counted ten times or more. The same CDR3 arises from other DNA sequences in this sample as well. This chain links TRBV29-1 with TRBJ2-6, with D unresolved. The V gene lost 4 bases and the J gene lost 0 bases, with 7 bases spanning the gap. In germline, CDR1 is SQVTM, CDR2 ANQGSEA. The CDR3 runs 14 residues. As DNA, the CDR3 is TGCAGCGTTGTTGGCGGCTCTGGGGCCAACGTCCTGACTTTC. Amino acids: CSVVGGSGANVLTF.

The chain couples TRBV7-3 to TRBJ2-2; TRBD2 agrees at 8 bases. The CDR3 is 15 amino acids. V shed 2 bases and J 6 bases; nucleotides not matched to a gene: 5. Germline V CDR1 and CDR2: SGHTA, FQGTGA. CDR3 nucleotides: TGTGCCAGCAGCTTAGGCAGCGGGAGTGCCGGGGAGCTGTTTTTT. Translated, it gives CASSLGSGSAGELFF.

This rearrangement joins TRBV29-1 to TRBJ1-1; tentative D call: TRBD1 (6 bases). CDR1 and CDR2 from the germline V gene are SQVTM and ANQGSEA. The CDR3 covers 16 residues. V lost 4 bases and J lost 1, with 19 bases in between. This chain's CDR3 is CSVVGWAGGWNTEAFF. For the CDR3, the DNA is TGCAGCGTTGTGGGCTGGGCTGGGGGCTGGAACACTGAAGCTTTCTTT. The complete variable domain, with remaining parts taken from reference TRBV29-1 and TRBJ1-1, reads SAVISQKPSRDICQRGTSLTIQCQVDSQVTMMFWYRQQPGQSLTLIATANQGSEATYESGFVIDKFPISRPNLTFSTLTVSNMSPEDSSIYLCSVVGWAGGWNTEAFFGQGTRLTVV.

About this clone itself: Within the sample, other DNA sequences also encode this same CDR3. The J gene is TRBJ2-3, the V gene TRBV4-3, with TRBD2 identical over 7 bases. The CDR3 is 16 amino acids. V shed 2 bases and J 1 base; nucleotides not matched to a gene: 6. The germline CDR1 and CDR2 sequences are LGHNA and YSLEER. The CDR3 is CASSQRMAGGTDTQYF. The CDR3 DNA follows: TGCGCCAGCAGCCAAAGGATGGCGGGGGGCACAGATACGCAGTATTTT.

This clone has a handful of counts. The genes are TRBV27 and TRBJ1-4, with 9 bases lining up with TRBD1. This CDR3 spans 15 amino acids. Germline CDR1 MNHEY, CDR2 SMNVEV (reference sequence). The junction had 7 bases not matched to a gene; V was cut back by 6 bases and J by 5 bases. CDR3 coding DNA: TGTGCCAGCAGACCTACCGACAGGGGGAATGAAAAACTGTTTTTT. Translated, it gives CASRPTDRGNEKLFF. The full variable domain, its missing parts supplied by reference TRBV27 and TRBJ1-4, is EAQVTQNPRYLITVTGKKLTVTCSQNMNHEYMSWYRQDPGLGLRQIYYSMNVEVTDKGDVPEGYKVSRKEKRNFPLILESPSPNQTSLYFCASRPTDRGNEKLFFGSGTQLSVL.

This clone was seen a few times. The CDR3 sequence: CASSGGLAQLLFF. The CDR3 bases are TGTGCCAGCAGTGGAGGACTAGCCCAGCTTCTGTTCTTC. The V gene is TRBV28, the J gene TRBJ2-1, with 8 bases identical to TRBD2. In germline, CDR1 is MDHEN, CDR2 SYDVKM. This CDR3 is 13 amino acids long. V gave up 5 bases and J gave up 15 bases; unmatched junction bases: 12.

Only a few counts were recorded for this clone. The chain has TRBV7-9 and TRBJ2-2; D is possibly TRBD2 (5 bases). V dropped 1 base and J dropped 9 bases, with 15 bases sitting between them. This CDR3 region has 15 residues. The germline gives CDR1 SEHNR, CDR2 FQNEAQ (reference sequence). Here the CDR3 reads CASSLDYGLARELFF. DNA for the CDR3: TGTGCCAGCAGCTTAGACTATGGGCTAGCCCGGGAGCTGTTTTTT.

CDR3 residues: CASSYGGTGTDYEQYF. CDR3 in DNA: TGTGCCAGCAGTTACGGCGGTACCGGGACAGACTACGAGCAGTACTTC. The chain is built from TRBV6-5 and TRBJ2-7; 7 bases map to TRBD1. V lost 2 bases and J lost 3; bases outside the gene matches: 10. The CDR3 sequence is 16 residues long. The germline V gene encodes CDR1 MNHEY and CDR2 SVGAGI.

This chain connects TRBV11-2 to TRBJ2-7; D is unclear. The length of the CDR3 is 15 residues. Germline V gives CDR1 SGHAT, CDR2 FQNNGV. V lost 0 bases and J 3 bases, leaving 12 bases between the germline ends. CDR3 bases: TGTGCCAGCAGCTTAGACAGGCTGATGAACTACGAGCAGTACTTC. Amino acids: CASSLDRLMNYEQYF.

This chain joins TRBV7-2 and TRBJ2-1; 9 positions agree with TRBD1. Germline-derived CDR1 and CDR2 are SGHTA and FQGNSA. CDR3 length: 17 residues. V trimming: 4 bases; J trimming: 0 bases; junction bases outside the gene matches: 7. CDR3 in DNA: TGTGCCAGCAGCTGGGGACAGGGCGTTCCCTCCTACAATGAGCAGTTCTTC. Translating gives CASSWGQGVPSYNEQFF.

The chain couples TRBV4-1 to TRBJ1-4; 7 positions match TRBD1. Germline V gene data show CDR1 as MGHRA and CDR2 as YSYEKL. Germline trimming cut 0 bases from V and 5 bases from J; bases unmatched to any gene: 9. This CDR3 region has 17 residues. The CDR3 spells CASSQEFRVRGNEKLFF. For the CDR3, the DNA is TGCGCCAGCAGCCAAGAGTTTCGGGTCAGGGGGAATGAAAAACTGTTTTTT.

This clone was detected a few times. The CDR3 protein is CASSLTEEVYEQYF. The CDR3 nucleotides read TGTGCCAGCAGCTTAACGGAGGAAGTCTACGAGCAGTACTTC. J is TRBJ2-7 and V is TRBV7-2; TRBD2 might be the D (5 bases). Trimming pared 2 bases from V and 3 bases from J, leaving 11 bases between. The germline V gene encodes CDR1 SGHTA and CDR2 FQGNSA. The CDR3 spans 14 residues. The variable domain in full, completed from reference TRBV7-2 and TRBJ2-7, reads GAGVSQSPSNKVTEKGKDVELRCDPISGHTALYWYRQSLGQGLEFLIYFQGNSAPDKSGLPSDRFSAERTGGSVSTLTIQRTQQEDSAVYLCASSLTEEVYEQYFGPGTRLTVT.

The CDR3 DNA is TGCGCCAGCGCCGATCTAGCGGGAGGGCGCACAGATACGCAGTATTTT. Its translation is CASADLAGGRTDTQYF. The chain links TRBV5-1 to TRBJ2-3; 12 bases line up with TRBD2. The V and J ends lost 7 bases and 1 base, in that order; junction bases with no gene match: 7. The CDR3 contains 16 residues. CDR1 SGHRS and CDR2 YFSETQ come from the germline V gene.

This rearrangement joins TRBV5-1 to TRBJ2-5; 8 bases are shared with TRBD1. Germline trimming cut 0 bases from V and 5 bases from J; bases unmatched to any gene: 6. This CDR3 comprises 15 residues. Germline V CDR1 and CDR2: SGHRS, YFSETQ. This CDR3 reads CASSLAQGAAETQYF. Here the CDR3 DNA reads TGCGCCAGCAGCTTGGCCCAGGGGGCAGCGGAGACCCAGTACTTC.

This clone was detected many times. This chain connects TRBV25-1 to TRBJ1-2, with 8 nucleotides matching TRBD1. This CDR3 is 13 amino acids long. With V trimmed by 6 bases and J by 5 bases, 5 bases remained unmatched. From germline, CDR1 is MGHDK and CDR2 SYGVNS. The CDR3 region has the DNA TGTGCCAGCAGCGAACAGGGGGAATATGGCTACACCTTC. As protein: CASSEQGEYGYTF.

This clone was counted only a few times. CDR3 region: CASSSRTGLNTEAFF. The CDR3, as DNA: TGTGCCAGTAGTTCCCGGACAGGGTTAAACACTGAAGCTTTCTTT. V is TRBV19 and J is TRBJ1-1; 8 bases agree with TRBD1. The ends lost 5 bases at V and 2 bases at J; junction bases unmatched: 7. The CDR3 consists of 15 residues. Germline V CDR1 and CDR2: LNHDA, SQIVND (reference sequence).